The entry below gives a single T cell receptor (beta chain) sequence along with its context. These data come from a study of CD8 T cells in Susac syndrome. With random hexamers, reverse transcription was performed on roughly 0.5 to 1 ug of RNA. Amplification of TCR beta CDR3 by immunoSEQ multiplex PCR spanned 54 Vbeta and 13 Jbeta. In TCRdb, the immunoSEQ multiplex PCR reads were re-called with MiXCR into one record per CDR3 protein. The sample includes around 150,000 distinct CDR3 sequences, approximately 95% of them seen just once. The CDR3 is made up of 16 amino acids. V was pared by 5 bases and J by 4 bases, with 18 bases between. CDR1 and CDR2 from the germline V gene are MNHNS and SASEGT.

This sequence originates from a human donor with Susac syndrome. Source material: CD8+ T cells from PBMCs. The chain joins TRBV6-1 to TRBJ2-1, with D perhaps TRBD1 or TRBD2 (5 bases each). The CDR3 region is CASSSHGATIYNEQFF. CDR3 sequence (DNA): TGTGCCAGCAGTAGCCATGGGGCGACTATTTACAATGAGCAGTTCTTC.